This T cell receptor (beta chain) emerged from a study of early T cells in non-severe SARS-CoV-2 infection. This clonotype was detected many times. Each CDR3 protein gets one entry after TCRdb re-called the 5' RACE reads with MiXCR. The sample comprises fewer than 80,000 distinct CDR3 sequences, under 9.5% of which are singletons, and roughly 6% rests with the top ten. The V gene's germline CDR1 is MGHRA and CDR2 YSYEKL. The CDR3 has 16 residues. V lost 1 base and J lost 7; bases outside the gene matches: 9. The chain recombines TRBV4-1 with TRBJ2-2, with 7 bases identical to TRBD1. This clonotype was sampled from an adult who was a healthcare worker with PCR-confirmed SARS-CoV-2 infection or an uninfected control (not recorded which). The sequencing input was whole blood. The CDR3 sequence: CASSQGQGIFGGELFF. Written as DNA, the CDR3 is TGCGCCAGCAGCCAAGGACAGGGAATATTTGGCGGGGAGCTGTTTTTT.